One and the same sample provided the 5 T cell receptor beta chains below, sequenced in a study of T-cell memory formation after mild COVID-19. TCRdb passed the 5' RACE reads through MiXCR, listing each CDR3 protein once. This table has some 200,000 distinct CDR3 sequences, over 20% appearing once. What was sequenced was PBMCs or a T cell subset sorted from them (not recorded which). Receptors originate from an adult woman who had mild COVID-19 (a few samples of this study predate the infection). Cell type and time point are not known.

This clonotype has a handful of counts. The chain recombines TRBV14 with TRBJ2-1, with D maybe TRBD2 (6 bases). Germline loops: CDR1 SGHDN, CDR2 FVKESK. The CDR3 runs to 13 residues. Trimming took off 4 bases at V and 4 bases at J, with 8 bases between the two ends. The CDR3 bases are TGTGCCAGCAGCCCGGGACTTTACAATGAGCAGTTCTTC. It is translated as CASSPGLYNEQFF.

This clonotype was found a few times. CDR3 sequence: CSVEDEKGRKGSFYNEQFF. CDR3 sequence (DNA): TGCAGCGTTGAGGACGAGAAGGGTCGGAAGGGGTCGTTTTACAATGAGCAGTTCTTC. The chain combines TRBV29-1 with TRBJ2-1; D is perhaps TRBD1 (5 bases). V was trimmed by 3 bases and J by 4 bases, leaving 28 bases between them. Germline V gives CDR1 SQVTM, CDR2 ANQGSEA. CDR3 length equals 19 residues.

CDR3 DNA sequence: TGCGCCAGCAGCCAAGATGGGGGGTCGCTCGGGATACGGGAGCAGTACTTC. This sequence encodes CASSQDGGSLGIREQYF. V is TRBV4-3 and J is TRBJ2-7; D is possibly TRBD2 (6 bases). Germline V lookup: CDR1 LGHNA, CDR2 YSLEER. Trimming took off 0 bases at V and 7 bases at J, with 22 bases between the two ends. The CDR3 totals 17 residues.

This clonotype was seen more than once but under ten times. The V call is TRBV6-2 or TRBV6-3, the J call TRBJ1-2, with 7 bases matching TRBD1. CDR3 length: 13 amino acids. Looked up from germline, CDR1 is MNHEY and CDR2 is SVGEGT. Trimming cost V 7 bases and J 8 bases; bases outside gene matches: 10. The CDR3 coding sequence is TGTGCCAGCACCTTGGGGACAGTCTTCGGCTACACCTTC. This gives the protein CASTLGTVFGYTF.

The rearrangement joins TRBV10-3 to TRBJ2-7, with D perhaps given as TRBD1 or TRBD2 (5 bases each). Germline CDR1 ENHRY, CDR2 SYGVKD. CDR3 length: 13 amino acids. V dropped 10 bases and J dropped 2 bases, with 15 bases sitting between them. CDR3: CATQGEVTYEQYF. Written as DNA, the CDR3 is TGTGCCACCCAGGGAGAAGTAACCTACGAGCAGTACTTC.